This T cell receptor (beta chain) was sequenced during a study of blood T cell repertoires in COVID-19. Only in-frame clones appear in the TCRdb table, and some are missing; sequencing was by immunoSEQ multiplex PCR. The table includes about 300,000 clones, approximately 83% detected once. This CDR3 has 15 amino acids. Germline CDR1 is SGHTA and CDR2 is FQGNSA. Trimming cost V 5 bases and J 2 bases, with 15 bases left between them. This sequence joins TRBV7-2 and TRBJ1-1, with D unresolved. The receptor comes from a man aged 30 to 45 who had recovered from COVID-19. Sample: PBMCs or T cells enriched from blood (not recorded which). Here the CDR3 reads CASSPRGGLNTEAFF. The CDR3 DNA reads as TGTGCCAGCAGCCCCAGAGGCGGGCTAAACACTGAAGCTTTCTTT. The entire variable domain, with the rest obtained from reference TRBV7-2 and TRBJ1-1, is as follows: GAGVSQSPSNKVTEKGKDVELRCDPISGHTALYWYRQSLGQGLEFLIYFQGNSAPDKSGLPSDRFSAERTGGSVSTLTIQRTQQEDSAVYLCASSPRGGLNTEAFFGQGTRLTVV.